These 5 T cell receptor beta chains came from one sample sequenced in a study of control samples from healthy donors and cancer patients (dated by TCRdb to 2020 to 2021). The library came from the immunoSEQ multiplex PCR assay. In TCRdb, the immuneACCESS table is reduced to in-frame sequences with V and J assigned. These tables do not hold every clone; where another copy was compared, an unresolved V gene accounts for under half, and the others remain unexplained. This sample is represented by approximately 120,000 clones; approximately 92% of them were singletons. The ten largest clones take up 0.5% to 0.7% of the sample. Material for sequencing was PBMCs. Every receptor here comes from an elderly man with head and neck cancer.

The V call is TRBV7-2, the J call TRBJ2-7, with 13 bases fitting TRBD2. After removal of 4 bases from V and 4 bases from J, the junction contained 10 bases not matched to a gene. The CDR3 spans 17 residues. Per the germline V gene, CDR1 is SGHTA and CDR2 is FQGNSA. The CDR3: CASSSRPGLAGAYEQYF. The CDR3 bases are TGTGCCAGCAGCTCCCGACCAGGACTAGCGGGAGCTTACGAGCAGTACTTC.

The chain uses TRBV19 and TRBJ2-1, with 9 bases that match TRBD1. J was trimmed by 7 bases and V by 7 bases; bases with no gene match: 8. This CDR3 spans 14 amino acids. The germline gives CDR1 LNHDA, CDR2 SQIVND (reference sequence). CDR3 nucleotide sequence: TGTGCCAGTACCCTGGACAGGGGAACGAATGAGCAGTTCTTC. Protein sequence: CASTLDRGTNEQFF.

The gene calls are TRBV30 and TRBJ1-2; tentatively, D is TRBD1 (5 bases). CDR1 and CDR2 (germline): GTSNPN, SVGIG (reference sequence). The V gene lost 3 bases and the J gene lost 3 bases, with 11 bases spanning the gap. The CDR3 has 13 residues. CDR3 region: CAWRGTGDYGYTF. DNA of the CDR3: TGTGCCTGGAGGGGGACTGGGGACTATGGCTACACCTTC.

This clone has a handful of counts. The rearrangement uses TRBV4-2 and TRBJ1-4, with D possibly TRBD1 on 5 matching bases. CDR3 size: 14 residues. Germline values: CDR1 LGHNA, CDR2 YNFKEQ. Trimming took 0 bases from V and 8 from J, leaving 10 bases between them. The DNA for the CDR3 is TGTGCCAGCAGCCAAGACAGGGCAAGGGAAAAACTGTTTTTT. Residues: CASSQDRAREKLFF.

V and J are TRBV5-1 and TRBJ2-5, with 8 bases identical to TRBD2. Germline V gene data show CDR1 as SGHRS and CDR2 as YFSETQ. V lost 4 bases to trimming and J lost 4 bases; unmatched junction nucleotides: 3. The CDR3 consists of 13 residues. This CDR3 is CASSLSGRETQYF. The CDR3 coding sequence is TGCGCCAGCAGCCTGAGCGGGAGAGAGACCCAGTACTTC.